These 30 T cell receptor beta chains were all obtained from the same sample, sequenced in a study of CD4 T cells in relation to SARS-CoV-2 and coronaviruses. Clones were sequenced by immunoSEQ multiplex PCR, and TCRdb holds only the in-frame ones, with some missing. The sample records some 21,000 clones, 70% to 80% being singletons. CD4+ T cells from unexposed donors were obtained before the COVID-19 pandemic (2011-2018). CD4+ T cells were isolated from the cells after around eleven days of culture. What these receptors recognize is not known. The sample comprised CD4+ T cells from PBMCs, cultured in vitro. All receptors come from a human donor in good health.

This chain connects TRBV29-1 to TRBJ2-3; the D gene is possibly TRBD2 (7 bases). This CDR3 is built from 13 residues. The V gene lost 7 bases and the J gene lost 2 bases, with 13 bases spanning the gap. CDR1 SQVTM and CDR2 ANQGSEA come from the germline V gene. CDR3 protein: CSGGGHDTDTQYF. In DNA, the CDR3 is TGCAGCGGGGGGGGACATGACACAGATACGCAGTATTTT.

The rearrangement links TRBV27 to TRBJ2-3; a weak D match, TRBD2 (6 bases). Trimming pared 7 bases from V and 2 bases from J, leaving 16 bases between. This CDR3 is built from 15 residues. Per the germline V gene, CDR1 is MNHEY and CDR2 is SMNVEV (reference sequence). The CDR3 region is CASTSGLLPTDTQYF. The CDR3 coding sequence is TGTGCCAGCACTAGTGGACTACTCCCCACAGATACGCAGTATTTT.

The rearrangement links TRBV9 to TRBJ2-1; 13 bases are a match to TRBD2. This CDR3 contains 15 residues. J lost 9 bases, V lost 5 bases, and 8 bases had no gene match. Per germline, CDR1 SGDLS and CDR2 YYNGEE. CDR3 in DNA: TGTGCCAGCAGACTCACTAGCGGGGGGGAAGGTGAGCAGTTCTTC. It encodes CASRLTSGGEGEQFF.

The rearrangement links TRBV28 to TRBJ2-5; 9 nucleotides align to TRBD1. The ends lost 6 bases at V and 3 bases at J; junction bases unmatched: 5. Per the germline V gene, CDR1 is MDHEN and CDR2 is SYDVKM. CDR3 length equals 14 residues. The CDR3 loop reads CASRDRGVEETQYF. CDR3 coding DNA: TGTGCCAGCAGGGACAGGGGAGTGGAAGAGACCCAGTACTTC.

The chain carries TRBV6-5 and TRBJ1-2, with D perhaps matching TRBD1 (6 bases). Germline values: CDR1 MNHEY, CDR2 SVGAGI. The CDR3 consists of 15 residues. V dropped 4 bases and J dropped 4 bases, with 16 bases sitting between them. Here the CDR3 DNA reads TGTGCCAGCAGTTCGCACGGGACACTCAGCTATGGCTACACCTTC. Protein product: CASSSHGTLSYGYTF.

This chain joins TRBV2 and TRBJ2-3, with TRBD2 identical over 16 bases. The trim removed 4 bases at V and 4 bases at J, leaving 11 bases unmatched. The CDR3 runs 19 residues. Per the germline V gene, CDR1 is SNHLY and CDR2 is FYNNEI. CDR3 bases: TGTGCCAGCAGTGTCCCCTTGGGACTAGCGGGAGGGGGGGCAGATACGCAGTATTTT. It specifies CASSVPLGLAGGGADTQYF.

The gene calls are TRBV7-9 and TRBJ1-4, with D tentatively TRBD1 (6 bases). The germline V gene has CDR1 SEHNR and CDR2 FQNEAQ (reference sequence). The V end was cut by 4 bases, the J end by 7 bases, with 16 bases between. The CDR3 is 15 amino acids. The CDR3 DNA follows: TGTGCCAGCAGCTCTATAGGGGGGTTTAGTGAAAAACTGTTTTTT. This sequence encodes CASSSIGGFSEKLFF.

This clone appeared a single time. The V gene is TRBV11-2, the J gene TRBJ2-5; D gene ambiguous. This CDR3 is built from 12 residues. Germline CDR1 SGHAT, CDR2 FQNNGV. V gave up 5 bases and J gave up 5 bases, with 9 bases separating them. The CDR3 DNA reads TGTGCCAGCAGCCGCCGTCTGGAGACCCAGTACTTC. Encoded protein: CASSRRLETQYF.

The chain uses TRBV9 and TRBJ2-5; TRBD2 might be the D (5 bases). The CDR3 consists of 15 residues. Per the germline V gene, CDR1 is SGDLS and CDR2 is YYNGEE. The V and J ends lost 0 bases and 1 base respectively, with 10 bases between them. The CDR3 bases are TGTGCCAGCAGCGTAGTCGGAACTAGCCAAGAGACCCAGTACTTC. Protein: CASSVVGTSQETQYF.

The V gene is TRBV4-3, the J gene TRBJ2-7; a possible D gene is TRBD1 (5 bases). This CDR3 is built from 14 residues. V was clipped by 4 bases and J by 4 bases, with 14 bases between them. From germline, CDR1 is LGHNA and CDR2 YSLEER. CDR3 residues: CASSPVAGRYEQYF. CDR3 bases: TGCGCCAGCAGCCCTGTGGCAGGGCGATACGAGCAGTACTTC.

The chain employs TRBV30 and TRBJ1-2, with D uncertain. The germline CDR1 and CDR2 sequences are GTSNPN and SVGIG (reference sequence). This CDR3 spans 13 amino acids. CDR3 protein: CAGVLITGRGYTF. CDR3 coding DNA: TGTGCTGGGGTACTAATTACGGGCAGAGGCTACACCTTC.

This clone was counted only a few times. V usage is TRBV5-1 and J usage is TRBJ1-6, with D possibly being TRBD1 (5 bases). CDR3 length: 14 amino acids. V gave up 0 bases and J gave up 4 bases, with 5 bases separating them. CDR1 is SGHRS and CDR2 is YFSETQ in the germline V gene. The chain's CDR3 is CASSLGQYNSPLHF. The CDR3, as DNA: TGCGCCAGCAGCTTGGGACAGTATAATTCACCCCTCCACTTT.

The chain uses TRBV5-8 and TRBJ1-5; D gene ambiguous. CDR1 and CDR2 from the germline V gene are SGHTS and YDEGEE. The CDR3 has 17 amino acids. The V and J ends lost 2 bases and 1 base respectively, with 16 bases between them. Here the CDR3 DNA reads TGTGCCAGCAGCTTTGTTCCGGGGAGCCCGAGCAATCAGCCCCAGCATTTT. Protein product: CASSFVPGSPSNQPQHF.

The genes are TRBV5-5 and TRBJ2-7; a weak D match, TRBD1 (6 bases). Germline CDR1 is SGHKS and CDR2 is YYEKEE (reference sequence). The CDR3 length is 14 residues. V lost 2 bases and J 5 bases, leaving 14 bases between the germline ends. The CDR3 DNA is TGTGCCAGCAGCTTCGGGACACCTTCTAACGAGCAGTACTTC. Translation gives CASSFGTPSNEQYF.

The rearrangement links TRBV24-1 to TRBJ2-2; no reliable D call. Germline values: CDR1 KGHDR, CDR2 SFDVKD. V was cut by 4 bases and J by 4 bases, with 6 bases left in between. There are 13 residues in the CDR3. Here the CDR3 DNA reads TGTGCCACCAGTGACCAGTTCACCGGGGAGCTGTTTTTT. Translating gives CATSDQFTGELFF.

This chain uses TRBV7-3 with TRBJ2-5; D unresolved. The CDR3 loop spans 13 amino acids. Trimming removed 4 bases at V and 4 bases at J, with 10 bases between. Germline V gene sequence: CDR1 SGHTA, CDR2 FQGTGA. The CDR3 DNA sequence: TGTGCCAGCAGCTCTCTAACGGGAGAGACCCAGTACTTC. The encoded protein is CASSSLTGETQYF.

The CDR3 sequence is CASSTGPVDTQYF. Here the CDR3 DNA reads TGTGCCAGCAGTACTGGCCCCGTAGATACGCAGTATTTT. This chain links TRBV6-2 or TRBV6-3 with TRBJ2-3; no reliable D call. CDR3 size: 13 residues. Deletions cut 5 bases from V and 5 bases from J, with 11 bases between. CDR1 is MNHEY and CDR2 is SVGEGT in the germline V gene.

The chain joins TRBV29-1 to TRBJ1-1, with TRBD1 as a possible D gene (5 bases). The germline CDR1 and CDR2 sequences are SQVTM and ANQGSEA. Trimming took off 3 bases at V and 5 bases at J, with 10 bases between the two ends. CDR3 length: 12 residues. For the CDR3, the DNA is TGCAGCGTTGATCAGGGTTGGACTGAAGCTTTCTTT. This gives the protein CSVDQGWTEAFF.

This clone came up a few times. V usage is TRBV9 and J usage is TRBJ1-2, with D uncertain. The V and J ends lost 0 bases and 3 bases respectively, with 6 bases between them. From germline, CDR1 is SGDLS and CDR2 YYNGEE. The CDR3 has 13 amino acids. The CDR3 loop reads CASSVEVDYGYTF. For the CDR3, the DNA is TGTGCCAGCAGCGTAGAGGTTGACTATGGCTACACCTTC.

This rearrangement joins TRBV2 to TRBJ2-5, with D perhaps TRBD1 (6 bases). V dropped 6 bases and J dropped 1 base, with 9 bases sitting between them. Germline CDR1 reads SNHLY; CDR2 reads FYNNEI. This CDR3 is 13 amino acids long. Written as DNA, the CDR3 is TGTGCCAGCAGCGGGACACCCCAAGAGACCCAGTACTTC. Translating it yields CASSGTPQETQYF.

This clone was recorded only once. This chain links TRBV2 with TRBJ2-1; TRBD2 aligns across 7 bases. The germline CDR1 and CDR2 sequences are SNHLY and FYNNEI. This CDR3 has 15 amino acids. The V and J ends lost 3 bases and 8 bases, in that order; junction bases with no gene match: 10. Here the CDR3 DNA reads TGTGCCAGCAGTGACTTTGCGGGAGTAATCGATGAGCAGTTCTTC. Protein: CASSDFAGVIDEQFF.

V and J are TRBV5-6 and TRBJ1-3, with D possibly TRBD1 on 6 matching bases. Germline loops: CDR1 SGHDT, CDR2 YYEEEE. The V and J ends lost 4 bases and 1 base respectively, with 9 bases between them. The CDR3 length is 14 residues. CDR3 protein: CASSEGGSGNTIYF. Here the CDR3 DNA reads TGTGCCAGCAGCGAAGGGGGATCTGGAAACACCATATATTTT.

The V gene is TRBV11-2, the J gene TRBJ1-2; D gene ambiguous. CDR1 and CDR2 (germline): SGHAT, FQNNGV. V lost 0 bases and J 4 bases, leaving 12 bases between the germline ends. CDR3 length: 15 residues. The CDR3 DNA sequence: TGTGCCAGCAGCTTAGATATTACAGAGGGCTATGGCTACACCTTC. The encoded protein is CASSLDITEGYGYTF.

This chain joins TRBV5-1 and TRBJ2-7, with 9 bases aligning to TRBD1. CDR1 and CDR2 from the germline V gene are SGHRS and YFSETQ. Germline trimming cut 1 base from V and 5 bases from J; bases unmatched to any gene: 7. The length of the CDR3 is 15 residues. CDR3 nucleotides: TGCGCCAGCAGCTTGACGGGGACAGGGCTTAACGAGCAGTACTTC. Protein: CASSLTGTGLNEQYF.

This clone showed up just once. The rearrangement links TRBV18 to TRBJ1-1; D is unclear. The CDR3 length is 17 residues. CDR1 and CDR2 (germline): KGHSH, LQKENI. With 3 bases removed from V and 5 bases from J, the gap between germline ends came to 22 bases. The CDR3 region has the DNA TGTGCCAGCTCACCTACTAACTCCCGGGCCTCGGGAACTGAAGCTTTCTTT. Translating gives CASSPTNSRASGTEAFF.

Only a few counts were recorded for this clone. This chain joins TRBV4-3 and TRBJ1-6; D possibly corresponds to TRBD1 (5 bases). The V and J ends lost 1 base and 7 bases respectively, with 20 bases between them. The CDR3 runs to 18 residues. Germline V CDR1 and CDR2: LGHNA, YSLEER. The CDR3 DNA reads as TGCGCCAGCAGCCAAGGATTCCGGGGCTCTCAGCGAAATTCACCCCTCCACTTT. Translation gives CASSQGFRGSQRNSPLHF.

The chain employs TRBV6-1 and TRBJ2-7; D is ambiguous. Trimming left V 2 bases short and J 2 bases short, with 10 bases between. The CDR3 totals 14 residues. Germline V gene lookup returns CDR1 MNHNS and CDR2 SASEGT. The CDR3 nucleotides are TGTGCCAGCAGTGAAAATCACCCTGCCTACGAGCAGTACTTC. It is translated as CASSENHPAYEQYF.

V and J are TRBV3-1 (or the pseudogene TRBV3-2) and TRBJ2-2; 8 bases are shared with TRBD2. The CDR3 spans 15 residues. Trimming at V came to 6 bases and at J to 0 bases, leaving 3 bases not matched to a gene. CDR1 is LGHDT and CDR2 is YNNKEL in the germline V gene (reference sequence). The CDR3 coding sequence is TGTGCCAGCAGTCCGGGGGGGGCGAACACCGGGGAGCTGTTTTTT. Protein sequence: CASSPGGANTGELFF.

The chain employs TRBV4-1 and TRBJ2-5; 9 nucleotides line up with TRBD2. Germline lookup yields CDR1 MGHRA and CDR2 YSYEKL. The trim removed 1 base at V and 1 base at J, leaving 13 bases unmatched. The CDR3 covers 19 residues. The chain's CDR3 is CASSQGVLSGGIFQETQYF. The CDR3 nucleotides read TGCGCCAGCAGCCAAGGCGTGTTGAGCGGGGGGATCTTCCAAGAGACCCAGTACTTC.

In its sample, this clone ranks as large. J is TRBJ1-1 and V is TRBV3-1 (or the pseudogene TRBV3-2), with D perhaps TRBD1 (5 bases). Trimming shortened V by 2 bases and J by 1 base, and 17 bases separated the two germline ends. This CDR3 has 17 residues. CDR1 is LGHDT and CDR2 is YNNKEL in the germline V gene (reference sequence). The CDR3 region has the DNA TGTGCCAGCAGCCAACCCCATCTGGGACCGAAGAACACTGAAGCTTTCTTT. It encodes CASSQPHLGPKNTEAFF.